The 11 T cell receptor beta chains presented below share a single source sample, sequenced in a study of control samples from healthy donors and cancer patients. Repertoires were generated with immunoSEQ multiplex PCR, while TCRdb's copy carries only in-frame clones and drops some. The sample yields over 120,000 clones, 85% to 95% seen once. Material for sequencing was PBMCs. The receptors were gathered from a man aged 55-75 years with colorectal cancer.

This clone was counted once. J is TRBJ2-3 and V is TRBV9; D is undetermined. CDR3 length equals 13 residues. V lost 1 base and J lost 3, with 6 bases in between. Germline CDR1 reads SGDLS; CDR2 reads YYNGEE. For the CDR3, the DNA is TGTGCCAGCAGCGTATTTGTAACAGATACGCAGTATTTT. Encoded protein: CASSVFVTDTQYF.

CDR3 in amino acids: CATSDGQAYTGELFF. CDR3 DNA: TGTGCCACCAGTGATGGACAGGCATACACCGGGGAGCTGTTTTTT. The chain uses TRBV24-1 and TRBJ2-2; 7 bases are a match to TRBD1. Looked up from germline, CDR1 is KGHDR and CDR2 is SFDVKD. CDR3 size: 15 residues. The J segment lost 3 bases and the V segment lost 3 bases, leaving 3 bases of the junction unmatched.

This clone was counted a single time. In DNA, the CDR3 is TGTGCCATCAGTGAGTCCCAGGGTTTGAGTGGCTACACCTTC. It is translated as CAISESQGLSGYTF. This rearrangement joins TRBV10-3 to TRBJ1-2; perhaps TRBD1 as D (5 bases). Germline lookup yields CDR1 ENHRY and CDR2 SYGVKD. This CDR3 is built from 14 residues. The V end was cut by 0 bases, the J end by 7 bases, with 12 bases between.

The chain employs TRBV19 and TRBJ1-6; D ambiguous. V was trimmed by 6 bases and J by 7 bases, leaving 4 bases between them. CDR1 LNHDA and CDR2 SQIVND come from the germline V gene (reference sequence). The CDR3 length is 11 residues. The CDR3 DNA is TGTGCCAGTAGCAGGAATTCACCCCTCCACTTT. Its translation: CASSRNSPLHF.

A single count supports this clone. The chain carries TRBV19 and TRBJ2-1, with D uncertain. The CDR3 covers 15 residues. V gave up 1 base and J gave up 0 bases, with 7 bases separating them. The germline V gene encodes CDR1 LNHDA and CDR2 SQIVND (reference sequence). The CDR3 spells CASSIAGTSYNEQFF. Here the CDR3 DNA reads TGTGCCAGTAGTATAGCGGGTACCTCCTACAATGAGCAGTTCTTC.

Only one count was recorded for this clone. The gene calls are TRBV7-9 and TRBJ1-3; possible D gene TRBD1, 5 bases. CDR1 is SEHNR, CDR2 FQNEAQ, per germline (reference sequence). The CDR3 loop spans 16 amino acids. V lost 7 bases to trimming and J lost 0 bases, with 16 bases between them. CDR3 region: CASIQGSPLSGNTIYF. Here the CDR3 DNA reads TGTGCCAGCATTCAGGGCAGTCCCCTCTCTGGAAACACCATATATTTT. Supplemented by reference TRBV7-9 and TRBJ1-3, the full variable domain reads DTGVSQNPRHKITKRGQNVTFRCDPISEHNRLYWYRQTLGQGPEFLTYFQNEAQLEKSRLLSDRFSAERPKGSFSTLEIQRTEQGDSAMYLCASIQGSPLSGNTIYFGEGSWLTVV.

The chain couples TRBV10-3 to TRBJ1-6, with TRBD1 matching 9 bases. This CDR3 is 15 amino acids long. V shed 4 bases and J 5 bases; nucleotides not matched to a gene: 3. CDR1 is ENHRY and CDR2 is SYGVKD in the germline V gene. The CDR3: CAISAGQGNNSPLHF. The CDR3, as DNA: TGTGCCATCAGTGCCGGACAGGGGAATAATTCACCCCTCCACTTT.

The chain's CDR3 is CASSSRDFKVAHYGYTF. CDR3 DNA sequence: TGTGCCAGCAGCTCCCGGGACTTTAAGGTGGCCCACTATGGCTACACCTTC. The rearrangement links TRBV7-2 to TRBJ1-2; tentatively, D is TRBD1 (5 bases). Germline CDR1 and CDR2: SGHTA and FQGNSA. The CDR3 is 17 amino acids. V was clipped by 4 bases and J by 3 bases, with 21 bases between them. Using reference TRBV7-2 and TRBJ1-2 for the parts outside the CDR3, the full variable domain is GAGVSQSPSNKVTEKGKDVELRCDPISGHTALYWYRQSLGQGLEFLIYFQGNSAPDKSGLPSDRFSAERTGGSVSTLTIQRTQQEDSAVYLCASSSRDFKVAHYGYTFGSGTRLTVV.

CDR3 in DNA: TGTGCCAGTAGTCTGCGGGGCCGAGAGAACACCGGGGAGCTGTTTTTT. Translation: CASSLRGRENTGELFF. J is TRBJ2-2 and V is TRBV19, with D possibly matching TRBD2 (6 bases). Trimming cost V 5 bases and J 1 base, with 14 bases left between them. Germline-derived CDR1 and CDR2 are LNHDA and SQIVND (reference sequence). There are 16 residues in the CDR3.

V gene TRBV19 combines with J gene TRBJ1-2; D is possibly TRBD1 (5 bases). V shed 4 bases and J shed 4 bases, with 10 bases lying between them. CDR1 is LNHDA, CDR2 SQIVND, per germline (reference sequence). The CDR3 extends over 13 amino acids. CDR3 sequence (DNA): TGTGCCAGTAGTACGACAGAGGTCTATGGCTACACCTTC. It translates to CASSTTEVYGYTF.

V and J are TRBV18 and TRBJ1-2; D unresolved. The CDR3 consists of 15 residues. Germline V gives CDR1 KGHSH, CDR2 LQKENI. With 3 bases removed from V and 4 bases from J, the gap between germline ends came to 15 bases. The CDR3 sequence is CASSPSAETSYGYTF. CDR3 sequence (DNA): TGTGCCAGCTCACCCTCCGCAGAAACTAGCTATGGCTACACCTTC.